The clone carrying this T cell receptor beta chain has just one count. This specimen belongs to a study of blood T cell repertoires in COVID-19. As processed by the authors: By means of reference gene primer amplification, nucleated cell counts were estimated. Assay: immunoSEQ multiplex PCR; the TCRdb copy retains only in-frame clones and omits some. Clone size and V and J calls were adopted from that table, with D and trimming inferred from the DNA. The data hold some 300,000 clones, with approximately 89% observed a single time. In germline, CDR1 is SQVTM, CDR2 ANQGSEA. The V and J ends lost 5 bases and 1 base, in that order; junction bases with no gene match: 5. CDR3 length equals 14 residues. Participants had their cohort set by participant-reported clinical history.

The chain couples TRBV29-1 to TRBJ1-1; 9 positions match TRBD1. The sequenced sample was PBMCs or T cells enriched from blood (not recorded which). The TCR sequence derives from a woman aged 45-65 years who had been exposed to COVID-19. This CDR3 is CSVTGGSRNTEAFF. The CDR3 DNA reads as TGCAGCGTTACAGGGGGCAGTCGGAACACTGAAGCTTTCTTT.